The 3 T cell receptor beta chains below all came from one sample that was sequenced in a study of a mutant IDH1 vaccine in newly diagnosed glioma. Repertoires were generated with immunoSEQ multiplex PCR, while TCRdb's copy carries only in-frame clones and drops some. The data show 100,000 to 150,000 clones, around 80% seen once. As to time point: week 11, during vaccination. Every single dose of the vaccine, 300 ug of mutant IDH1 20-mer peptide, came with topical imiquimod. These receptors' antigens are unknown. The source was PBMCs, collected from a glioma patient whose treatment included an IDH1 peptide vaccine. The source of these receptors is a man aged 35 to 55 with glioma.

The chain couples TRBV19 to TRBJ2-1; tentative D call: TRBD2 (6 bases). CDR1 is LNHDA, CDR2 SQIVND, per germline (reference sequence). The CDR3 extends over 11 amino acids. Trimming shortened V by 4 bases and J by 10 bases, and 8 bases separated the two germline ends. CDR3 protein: CASSTEGEQFF. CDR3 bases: TGTGCCAGTAGTACGGAGGGGGAGCAGTTCTTC.

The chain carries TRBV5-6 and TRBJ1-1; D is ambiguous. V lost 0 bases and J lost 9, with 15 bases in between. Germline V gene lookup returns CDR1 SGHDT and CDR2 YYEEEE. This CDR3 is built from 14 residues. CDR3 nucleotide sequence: TGTGCCAGCAGCTTGGCCCAGGAGTACTTCCAAGCTTTCTTT. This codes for CASSLAQEYFQAFF.

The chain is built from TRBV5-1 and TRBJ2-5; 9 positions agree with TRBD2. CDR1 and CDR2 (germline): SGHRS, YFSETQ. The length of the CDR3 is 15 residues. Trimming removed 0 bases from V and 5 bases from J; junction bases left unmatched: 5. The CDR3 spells CASSLGGGASETQYF. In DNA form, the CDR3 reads TGCGCCAGCAGCTTGGGCGGGGGGGCGAGTGAGACCCAGTACTTC.